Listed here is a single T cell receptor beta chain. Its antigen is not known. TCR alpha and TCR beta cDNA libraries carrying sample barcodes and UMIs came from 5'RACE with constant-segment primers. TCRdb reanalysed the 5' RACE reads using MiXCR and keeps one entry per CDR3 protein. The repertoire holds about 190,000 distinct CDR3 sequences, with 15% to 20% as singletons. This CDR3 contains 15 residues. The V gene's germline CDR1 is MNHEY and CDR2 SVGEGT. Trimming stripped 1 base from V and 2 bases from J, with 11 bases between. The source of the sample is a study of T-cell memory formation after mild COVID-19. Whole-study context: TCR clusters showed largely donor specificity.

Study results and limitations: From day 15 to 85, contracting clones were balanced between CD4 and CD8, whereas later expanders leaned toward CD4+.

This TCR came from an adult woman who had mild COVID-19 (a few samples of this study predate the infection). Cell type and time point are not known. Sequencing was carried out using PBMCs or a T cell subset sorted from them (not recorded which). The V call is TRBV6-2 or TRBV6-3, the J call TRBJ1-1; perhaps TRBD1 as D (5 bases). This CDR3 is CASSYLWGRNTEAFF. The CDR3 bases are TGTGCCAGCAGTTACTTATGGGGCCGTAACACTGAAGCTTTCTTT.